The clone carrying this T cell receptor (beta chain) came up many times. The antigen remains unidentified. These data are taken from a study of molecular identifiers for immune sequencing clone quantification. Broader study findings: Molecules of identical TCR sharing a barcode could underestimate highly expanded clone sizes. Whereas clones above 20 RNA copies held under 1% of naive-cell molecules, they held over 98% of effector molecules.

Germline V gene lookup returns CDR1 MDHEN and CDR2 SYDVKM. V was pared by 4 bases and J by 1 base, with 19 bases between. The CDR3 extends over 17 amino acids. Bulk TCR library preparation followed previously described methods with listed TCR primers. TCRdb itself ran the PCR reads through MiXCR, one entry per CDR3 protein. The sample contains around 460,000 distinct CDR3 sequences, over 20% of which appear only once. The receptor's source is a human donor in good health. Some libraries in this study had Jurkat cell RNA spiked in. The V call is TRBV28, the J call TRBJ2-5, with no clear D. The sequenced sample consisted of naive CD8+ T cells from blood, with Jurkat cell RNA spiked in. Subset noted: FACS-sorted CD8+CD4-CCR7+CD45RA+ naive T cells. The CDR3 DNA reads as TGTGCCAGCAGTTCCTCCCGCCACTCGGTACTCCAAGAGACCCAGTACTTC. Translated, it gives CASSSSRHSVLQETQYF. The variable domain in full, with the rest retrieved from reference TRBV28 and TRBJ2-5, is DVKVTQSSRYLVKRTGEKVFLECVQDMDHENMFWYRQDPGLGLRLIYFSYDVKMKEKGDIPEGYSVSREKKERFSLILESASTNQTSMYLCASSSSRHSVLQETQYFGPGTRLLVL.